Listed here are 14 T cell receptor beta chains from one sample, sequenced in a study of cytomegalovirus exposure and HLA in healthy donors. Produced via immunoSEQ multiplex PCR; TCRdb's table is partial and in-frame only. Here the sample spans some 64,000 clones, almost 97% being singletons. Material: PBMCs. Every receptor here comes from a woman between 18 and 30 years old in good health and CMV-seronegative.

Written as DNA, the CDR3 is TGTGCCAGTAGTATGGGGGACAGGGGGTTGTACGAGCAGTACTTC. Residues: CASSMGDRGLYEQYF. The chain recombines TRBV19 with TRBJ2-7; 11 positions match TRBD1. J gave up 4 bases and V 3 bases, and 5 bases lay outside the gene matches. Germline V gives CDR1 LNHDA, CDR2 SQIVND (reference sequence). CDR3 length: 15 residues.

J is TRBJ1-2 and V is TRBV15; D is possibly TRBD1 (6 bases). The CDR3 consists of 15 residues. V lost 0 bases, J lost 6 bases, and 14 bases lay in between. Per germline, CDR1 LNHNV and CDR2 YYDKDF (reference sequence). The CDR3 coding sequence is TGTGCCACCAGCAGAGATTCTTTCTGGACAGATGGCTACACCTTC. Translated, it gives CATSRDSFWTDGYTF. Drawing the rest from reference TRBV15 and TRBJ1-2, the complete variable domain is DAMVIQNPRYQVTQFGKPVTLSCSQTLNHNVMYWYQQKSSQAPKLLFHYYDKDFNNEADTPDNFQSRRPNTSFCFLDIRSPGLGDTAMYLCATSRDSFWTDGYTFGSGTRLTVV.

V is TRBV9 and J is TRBJ2-2; tentative D call: TRBD2 (7 bases). V was trimmed by 0 bases and J by 2 bases, leaving 14 bases between them. Germline CDR1 SGDLS, CDR2 YYNGEE. The CDR3 has 17 residues. CDR3 protein: CASSVGGGPLNTGELFF. The CDR3 nucleotides read TGTGCCAGCAGCGTAGGGGGGGGCCCCTTAAACACCGGGGAGCTGTTTTTT. Drawing the rest from reference TRBV9 and TRBJ2-2, the complete variable domain is DSGVTQTPKHLITATGQRVTLRCSPRSGDLSVYWYQQSLDQGLQFLIQYYNGEERAKGNILERFSAQQFPDLHSELNLSSLELGDSALYFCASSVGGGPLNTGELFFGEGSRLTVL.

The chain employs TRBV15 and TRBJ2-2; 8 bases are a match to TRBD2. The CDR3 spans 15 residues. Germline V gene sequence: CDR1 LNHNV, CDR2 YYDKDF (reference sequence). J lost 2 bases, V lost 6 bases, and 5 bases had no gene match. The CDR3 DNA reads TGTGCCACCAGGCGGGGGGACCTAAACACCGGGGAGCTGTTTTTT. The encoded protein is CATRRGDLNTGELFF.

The chain carries TRBV18 and TRBJ1-5; TRBD1 aligns across 10 bases. Looked up from germline, CDR1 is KGHSH and CDR2 is LQKENI. This CDR3 is built from 15 residues. Trimming cost V 3 bases and J 6 bases; bases outside gene matches: 5. The CDR3 reads CASSPGTGVGQPQHF. CDR3 in DNA: TGTGCCAGCTCACCGGGGACAGGGGTTGGTCAGCCCCAGCATTTT.

V is TRBV7-5 and J is TRBJ2-5; the D segment call TRBD2 is taken from the table without a DNA check. TRBV7-5 is deemed a pseudogene. This CDR3 has 17 amino acids. The CDR3 coding sequence is TGTGCCCGGAAGAATGGGGAAGGCGGGAGACCTCAAGAGACCCAGTACTTC. It is translated as CARKNGEGGRPQETQYF.

This chain connects TRBV19 to TRBJ1-2; 9 bases align to TRBD1. With V trimmed by 3 bases and J by 4 bases, 6 bases remained unmatched. Germline V gene lookup returns CDR1 LNHDA and CDR2 SQIVND (reference sequence). The CDR3 runs to 15 residues. As DNA, the CDR3 is TGTGCCAGTAGTATTGGGGACAGGGTTGGCTATGGCTACACCTTC. Amino acids: CASSIGDRVGYGYTF.

This clone was observed a single time. The chain joins TRBV4-3 to TRBJ2-2, with 15 bases lining up with TRBD2. The J segment lost 5 bases and the V segment lost 1 base, leaving 5 bases of the junction unmatched. From germline, CDR1 is LGHNA and CDR2 YSLEER. The CDR3 runs to 18 residues. The CDR3 here is CASSQAGLAGGGTGELFF. The DNA of the CDR3 is TGCGCCAGCAGCCAAGCGGGACTAGCGGGAGGAGGAACCGGGGAGCTGTTTTTT.

The chain joins TRBV27 to TRBJ2-7; 7 positions match TRBD2. The CDR3 is 15 amino acids. J lost 5 bases, V lost 6 bases, and 13 bases had no gene match. The germline CDR1 and CDR2 sequences are MNHEY and SMNVEV (reference sequence). DNA for the CDR3: TGTGCCAGCAGGCCAACAGGCGGGAGAACCCACGAGCAGTACTTC. It is translated as CASRPTGGRTHEQYF.

The gene calls are TRBV27 and TRBJ1-5, with D maybe TRBD1 (5 bases). Germline V lookup: CDR1 MNHEY, CDR2 SMNVEV (reference sequence). CDR3 length equals 15 residues. Trimming removed 2 bases at V and 5 bases at J, with 13 bases between. DNA of the CDR3: TGTGCCAGCAGTTTAGGCCAGGGTGGGGATCAGCCCCAGCATTTT. Residues: CASSLGQGGDQPQHF.

This clone was detected only once. The junction does not match germline at one end; this may be a read error. The chain has TRBV7-6 and TRBJ2-1; no reliable D call. The CDR3 runs to 13 residues. Germline V gene data show CDR1 as SGHVS and CDR2 as FNYEAQ. In DNA form, the CDR3 reads TGTGGCAGCAGCTTATTCGACTGGGATGAGCAGTTCTTC. It translates to CGSSLFDWDEQFF.

J is TRBJ2-7 and V is TRBV7-3, with no clear D. Trimming removed 4 bases at V and 9 bases at J, with 10 bases between. The CDR3 covers 11 residues. The germline gives CDR1 SGHTA, CDR2 FQGTGA. Here the CDR3 DNA reads TGTGCCAGCAGCTCAGGTGGTGTGCAGTACTTC. Translated: CASSSGGVQYF.

The chain has TRBV6-6 and TRBJ1-2; maybe TRBD1 (5 bases). V lost 3 bases and J lost 7, with 15 bases in between. Looked up from germline, CDR1 is MNHNY and CDR2 is SVGAGI (reference sequence). CDR3 length: 14 residues. CDR3 nucleotides: TGTGCCAGCAGTTATACAGGTCCTTTTCGTGGCTACACCTTC. This sequence encodes CASSYTGPFRGYTF.

This clone showed up just once. V is TRBV2 and J is TRBJ2-7; 10 bases line up with TRBD2. CDR1 is SNHLY and CDR2 is FYNNEI in the germline V gene. Unmatched junction bases numbered 7, after V lost 8 bases and J lost 6 bases. The CDR3 runs 13 residues. The CDR3 nucleotides are TGTGCCAGCGCCAAGGTAGCGGGAGGCGAGCAGTACTTC. As protein: CASAKVAGGEQYF.